This TCR beta chain was sequenced for a study of T cells in Graves' hyperthyroidism and ophthalmopathy. Whole-study findings and limits: Blood also contained most expanded thyroid clonotypes above 0.001.

Researchers took RNA transcripts and amplified the TCR beta CDR3 regions from them. HTBI primers were employed in a first-round RT-PCR of the TCR CDR3. Via MiXCR, TCRdb re-called the multiplex PCR reads, giving one row per CDR3 protein. Of some 340,000 distinct CDR3 sequences listed, around 13% are singletons. Many counts were recorded for this clonotype. Its specificity is not known. V shed 3 bases and J shed 9 bases, with 15 bases lying between them. The CDR3 is made up of 13 amino acids. Germline V gene lookup returns CDR1 DFQATT and CDR2 SNEGSKA (reference sequence). This chain links TRBV20-1 with TRBJ2-1, with D perhaps TRBD2 (6 bases). This clonotype was sampled from a woman between 40 and 55 years old with Graves' ophthalmopathy. The sequenced material came from blood. The CDR3 DNA sequence: TGCAGTGCTAGGGCTGGGACTCCGGGTGAGCAGTTCTTC. Its protein is CSARAGTPGEQFF.